This T cell receptor (beta chain) was obtained from a study of OX40 agonist ivuxolimab in advanced cancers. Study-level background: Ivuxolimab, which targeted the costimulatory receptor OX40 (CD134), was an agonistic, fully human IgG2 monoclonal antibody. In the dose-escalation cohort, 70% to 90% of patients were male, and the mean age was approximately 60 years with a range of roughly 20 to 85. Prior anti-PD-1, anti-PD-L1 or anti-CTLA-4 therapy was permitted, and less than 45% of dose-escalation patients had received checkpoint inhibitors. Three dose-escalation patients achieved partial responses, one with hepatocellular carcinoma and two with cutaneous melanoma. Peripheral TCRbeta sequencing aimed to test whether ivuxolimab altered TCR sequence diversity and caused clonal T-cell expansion. Intravenous ivuxolimab was administered to patients every 2 weeks at six dose levels: 0.01, 0.1, 0.3, 1.5, 3 and 10 mg/kg. Among the roughly 52 dose-escalation patients, around 19 had hepatocellular carcinoma, about 15 melanoma, 9 renal cell carcinoma and 9 head and neck cancer. The monotherapy dose-escalation portion (N of about 50 patients) of the phase I ivuxolimab trial is reported in the paper.

The trial excluded patients who had a history of autoimmune disease or who were on systemic immunosuppression. Peripheral blood for TCR sequencing was collected from all dose cohorts at baseline, on cycle 4 day 1, and on cycle 7 day 1. Samples came from an open-label, multicenter, first-in-human phase I dose-escalation trial of ivuxolimab. Adults with locally advanced or metastatic melanoma, renal cell carcinoma, hepatocellular carcinoma or head and neck squamous cell carcinoma were enrolled in the trial. Before TCR sequencing, CD4+ T cells and CD8+ T cells from peripheral blood were sorted into separate populations. After removal of 7 bases from V and 2 bases from J, the junction retains 12 bases not matched to a gene. Its CDR3 holds 17 amino acids, cysteine through phenylalanine. Here the CDR3 DNA is all that survives: 51 bases in frame from base 1. Sequences MNHEY (CDR1) and SMNVEV (CDR2) are obtained from the germline V gene (reference sequence).

For sequencing of the TCRbeta CDR3 region, genomic DNA was extracted from the sorted cells. The immunoSEQ Assay was used to sequence the TCRbeta CDR3 regions. The table was pulled from immuneACCESS by TCRdb, which kept in-frame rearrangements only. Such tables lose some clones; where checked, under half of the loss comes from unresolved V genes, and the rest has no known cause. A total of 60,000 to 75,000 clones appear in this sample, almost 85% of them only once. The top ten hold approximately 7.2% of the sample. Results the study describes overall, beyond this receptor: Which antigens the clonally expanded peripheral T cells were specific for was not determined. At doses from 0.1 to 3.0 mg/kg, clonal expansion was seen in both CD4+ and CD8+ blood T cells between baseline and week 6. In the 0.1-3.0 mg/kg groups, partial responders were among the patients with the lowest normalized peripheral clonal expansion, particularly in CD8+ T cells. On average, CD8+ T cells showed more expanded clones than CD4+ T cells after ivuxolimab. Low levels of normalized T-cell clonal expansion were also seen in some patients who did not respond.

This clone was detected only a few times. It has no known antigen specificity. No much larger clone is present one base from it, and per-base qualities are unavailable. The TCR was taken from an adult with an advanced solid tumor such as melanoma, head and neck, liver or kidney cancer. Recombination joined TRBV27 with TRBJ2-2; 8 nucleotides in the junction match TRBD1. The source was CD4+ or CD8+ T cells sorted from blood, collected in a trial of the OX40 agonist ivuxolimab. This receptor carries the CDR3 CASNSPRTGRNTGELFF. Here is the DNA: TGTGCCAGCAATTCCCCACGGACAGGGAGAAACACCGGGGAGCTGTTTTTT.